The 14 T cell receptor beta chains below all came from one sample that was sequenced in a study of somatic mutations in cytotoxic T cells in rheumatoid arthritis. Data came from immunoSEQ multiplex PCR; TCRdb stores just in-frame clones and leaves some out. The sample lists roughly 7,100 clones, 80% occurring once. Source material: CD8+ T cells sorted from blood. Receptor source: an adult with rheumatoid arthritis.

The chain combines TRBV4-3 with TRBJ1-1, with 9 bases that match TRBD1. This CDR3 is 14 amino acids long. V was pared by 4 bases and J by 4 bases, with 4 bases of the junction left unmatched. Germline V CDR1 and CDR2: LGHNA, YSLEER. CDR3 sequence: CASSLGTGPTEAFF. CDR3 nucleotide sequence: TGCGCCAGCAGCCTCGGGACAGGGCCCACTGAAGCTTTCTTT.

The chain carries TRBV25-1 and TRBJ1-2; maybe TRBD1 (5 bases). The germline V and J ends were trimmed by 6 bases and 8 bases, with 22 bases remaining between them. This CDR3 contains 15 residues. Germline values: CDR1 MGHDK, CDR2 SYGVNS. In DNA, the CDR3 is TGTGCCAGCAGCGGGGGGGTGCGGACCCGCTGGGGCTACACCTTC. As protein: CASSGGVRTRWGYTF.

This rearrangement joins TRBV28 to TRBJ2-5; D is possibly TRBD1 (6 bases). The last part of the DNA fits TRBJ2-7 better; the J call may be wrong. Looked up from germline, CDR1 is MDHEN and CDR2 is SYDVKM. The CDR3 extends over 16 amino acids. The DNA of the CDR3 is TGTGCCAGCAGAACTTTTCTTGGACAGATTCTATACGAGCAGTACTTC. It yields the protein CASRTFLGQILYEQYF.

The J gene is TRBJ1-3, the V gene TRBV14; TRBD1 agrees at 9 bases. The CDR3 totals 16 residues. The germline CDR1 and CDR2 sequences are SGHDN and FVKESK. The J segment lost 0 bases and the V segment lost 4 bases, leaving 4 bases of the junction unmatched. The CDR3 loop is CASSLYRGLSGNTIYF. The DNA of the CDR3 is TGTGCCAGCAGCCTCTACAGGGGGCTCTCTGGAAACACCATATATTTT. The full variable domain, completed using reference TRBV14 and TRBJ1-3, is EAGVTQFPSHSVIEKGQTVTLRCDPISGHDNLYWYRRVMGKEIKFLLHFVKESKQDESGMPNNRFLAERTGGTYSTLKVQPAELEDSGVYFCASSLYRGLSGNTIYFGEGSWLTVV.

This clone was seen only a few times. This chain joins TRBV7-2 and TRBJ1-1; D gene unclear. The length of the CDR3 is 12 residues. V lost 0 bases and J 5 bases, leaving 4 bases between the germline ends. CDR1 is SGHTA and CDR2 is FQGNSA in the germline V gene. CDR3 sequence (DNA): TGTGCCAGCAGCTTAGCTTTAACTGAAGCTTTCTTT. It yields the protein CASSLALTEAFF.

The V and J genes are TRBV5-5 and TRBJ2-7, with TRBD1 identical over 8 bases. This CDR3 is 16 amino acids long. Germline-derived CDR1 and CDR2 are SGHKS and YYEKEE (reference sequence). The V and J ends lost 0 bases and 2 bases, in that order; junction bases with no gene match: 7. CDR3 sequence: CASSLGRTGRTYEQYF. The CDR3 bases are TGTGCCAGCAGCTTGGGGCGGACAGGGAGGACCTACGAGCAGTACTTC.

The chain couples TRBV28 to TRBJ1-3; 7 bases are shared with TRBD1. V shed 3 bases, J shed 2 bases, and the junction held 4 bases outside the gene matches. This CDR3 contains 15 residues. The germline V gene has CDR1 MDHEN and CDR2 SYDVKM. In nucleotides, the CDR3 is TGTGCCAGCAGTTTGGAGCAGGGGGCTGGAAACACCATATATTTT. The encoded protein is CASSLEQGAGNTIYF.

The CDR3 spells CASSPWTNRYNEQFF. The CDR3 bases are TGTGCCAGCAGCCCCTGGACTAATCGGTACAATGAGCAGTTCTTC. The genes are TRBV11-1 and TRBJ2-1; D perhaps matches TRBD2 (6 bases). Germline lookup yields CDR1 SGHAT and CDR2 FQDESV (reference sequence). Trimming pared 5 bases from V and 4 bases from J, leaving 15 bases between. This CDR3 is built from 15 residues.

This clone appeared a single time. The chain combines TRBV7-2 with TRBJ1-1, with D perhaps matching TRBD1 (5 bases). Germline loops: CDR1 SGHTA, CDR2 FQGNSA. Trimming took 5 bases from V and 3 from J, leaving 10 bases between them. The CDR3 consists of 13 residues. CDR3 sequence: CASSGGRHTEAFF. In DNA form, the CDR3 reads TGTGCCAGCAGCGGGGGACGGCACACTGAAGCTTTCTTT.

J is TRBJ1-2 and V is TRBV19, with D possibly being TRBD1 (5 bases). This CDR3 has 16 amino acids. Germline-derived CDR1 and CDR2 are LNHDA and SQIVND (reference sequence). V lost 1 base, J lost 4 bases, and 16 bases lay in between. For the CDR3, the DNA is TGTGCCAGTAGTATAGTCGTATGGGGCAGCGGCTATGGCTACACCTTC. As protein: CASSIVVWGSGYGYTF.

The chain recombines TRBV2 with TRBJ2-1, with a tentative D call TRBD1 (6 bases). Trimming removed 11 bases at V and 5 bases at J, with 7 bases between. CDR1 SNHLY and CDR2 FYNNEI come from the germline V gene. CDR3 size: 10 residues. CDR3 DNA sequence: TGTGCCGGGGGCAACAATGAGCAGTTCTTC. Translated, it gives CAGGNNEQFF. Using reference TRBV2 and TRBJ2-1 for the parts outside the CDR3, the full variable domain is EPEVTQTPSHQVTQMGQEVILRCVPISNHLYFYWYRQILGQKVEFLVSFYNNEISEKSEIFDDQFSVERPDGSNFTLKIRSTKLEDSAMYFCAGGNNEQFFGPGTRLTVL.

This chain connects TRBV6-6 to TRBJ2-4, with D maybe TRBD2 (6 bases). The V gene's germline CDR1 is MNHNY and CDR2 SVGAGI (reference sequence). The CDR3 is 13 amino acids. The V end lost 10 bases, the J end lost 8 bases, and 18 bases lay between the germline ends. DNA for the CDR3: TGTGCCACCGATAACCGGGACTCACACATTCAGTACTTC. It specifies CATDNRDSHIQYF.

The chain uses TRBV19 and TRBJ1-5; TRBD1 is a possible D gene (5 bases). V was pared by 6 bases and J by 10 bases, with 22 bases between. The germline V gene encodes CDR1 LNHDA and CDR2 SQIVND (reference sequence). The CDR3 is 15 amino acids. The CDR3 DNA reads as TGTGCCAGTAGAGCCGGAGGGGTGCCGGGAAGACCCCAGCATTTT. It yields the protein CASRAGGVPGRPQHF.

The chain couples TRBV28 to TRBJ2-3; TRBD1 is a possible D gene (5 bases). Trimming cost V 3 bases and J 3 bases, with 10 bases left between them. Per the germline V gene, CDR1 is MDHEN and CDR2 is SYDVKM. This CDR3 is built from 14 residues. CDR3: CASSFDSLTDTQYF. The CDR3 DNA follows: TGTGCCAGCAGTTTCGACAGTTTAACAGATACGCAGTATTTT.